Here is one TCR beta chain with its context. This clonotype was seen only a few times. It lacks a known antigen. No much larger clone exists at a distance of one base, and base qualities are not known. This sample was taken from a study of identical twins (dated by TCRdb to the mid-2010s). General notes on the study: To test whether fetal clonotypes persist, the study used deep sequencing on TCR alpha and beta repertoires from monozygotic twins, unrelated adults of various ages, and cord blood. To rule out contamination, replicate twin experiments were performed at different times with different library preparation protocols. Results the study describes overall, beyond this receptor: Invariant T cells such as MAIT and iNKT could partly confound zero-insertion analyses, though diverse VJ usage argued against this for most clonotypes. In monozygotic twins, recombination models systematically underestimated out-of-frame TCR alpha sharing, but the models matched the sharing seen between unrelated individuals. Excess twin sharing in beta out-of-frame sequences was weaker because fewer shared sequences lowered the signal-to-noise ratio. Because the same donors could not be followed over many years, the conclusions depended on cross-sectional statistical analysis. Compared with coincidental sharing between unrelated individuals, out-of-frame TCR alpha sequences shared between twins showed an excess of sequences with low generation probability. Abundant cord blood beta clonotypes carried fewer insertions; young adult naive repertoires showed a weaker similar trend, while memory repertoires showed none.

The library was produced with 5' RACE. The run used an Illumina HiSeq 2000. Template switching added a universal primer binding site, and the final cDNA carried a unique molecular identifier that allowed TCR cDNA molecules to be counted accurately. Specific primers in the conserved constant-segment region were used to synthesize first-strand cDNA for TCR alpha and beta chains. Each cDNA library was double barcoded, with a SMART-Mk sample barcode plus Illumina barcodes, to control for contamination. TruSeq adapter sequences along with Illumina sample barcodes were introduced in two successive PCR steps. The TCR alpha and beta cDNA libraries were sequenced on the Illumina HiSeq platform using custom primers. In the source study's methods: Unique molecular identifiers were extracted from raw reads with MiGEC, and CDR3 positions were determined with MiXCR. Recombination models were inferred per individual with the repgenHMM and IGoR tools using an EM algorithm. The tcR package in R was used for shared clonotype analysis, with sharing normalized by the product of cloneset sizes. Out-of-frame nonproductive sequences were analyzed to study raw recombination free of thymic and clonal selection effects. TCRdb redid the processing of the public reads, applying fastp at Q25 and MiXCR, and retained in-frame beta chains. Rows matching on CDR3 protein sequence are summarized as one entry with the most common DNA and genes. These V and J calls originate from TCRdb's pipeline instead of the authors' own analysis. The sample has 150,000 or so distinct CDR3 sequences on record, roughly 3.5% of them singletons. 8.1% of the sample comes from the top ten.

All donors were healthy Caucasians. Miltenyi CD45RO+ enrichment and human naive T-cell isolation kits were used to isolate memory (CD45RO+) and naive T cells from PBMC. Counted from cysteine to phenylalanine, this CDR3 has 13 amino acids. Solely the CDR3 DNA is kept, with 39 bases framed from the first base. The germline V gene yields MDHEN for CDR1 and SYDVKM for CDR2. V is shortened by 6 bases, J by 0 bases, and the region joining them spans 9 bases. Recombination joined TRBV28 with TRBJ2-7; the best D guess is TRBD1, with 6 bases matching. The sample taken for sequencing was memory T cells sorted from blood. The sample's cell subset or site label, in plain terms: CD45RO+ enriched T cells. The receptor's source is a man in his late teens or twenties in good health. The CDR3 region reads CASRDRFSYEQYF. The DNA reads TGTGCCAGCAGGGACAGATTCTCCTACGAGCAGTACTTC.